These 8 T cell receptor beta chains came from one sample sequenced in a study of cytomegalovirus exposure and HLA in healthy donors. Researchers ran the PCR with 60 Vbeta and 13 Jbeta primers. Measured with immunoSEQ multiplex PCR; TCRdb has only the in-frame clones, and not every one. The data hold around 91,000 clones, with 64% observed a single time. Sequences were obtained from PBMCs. The receptors were gathered from a man aged 55 to 70 in good health and CMV-seronegative.

V gene TRBV6-4 combines with J gene TRBJ2-3; D is ambiguous. Germline lookup yields CDR1 MRHNA and CDR2 SNTAGT. The CDR3 is 13 amino acids. V was pared by 6 bases and J by 1 base, with 8 bases between. CDR3 DNA sequence: TGTGCCAGCAGCCCCGAGGGCACAGATACGCAGTATTTT. The encoded protein is CASSPEGTDTQYF.

Only a few counts were recorded for this clone. V gene TRBV2 combines with J gene TRBJ2-3; 8 nucleotides agree with TRBD2. This CDR3 contains 17 residues. Germline V lookup: CDR1 SNHLY, CDR2 FYNNEI. V lost 8 bases to trimming and J lost 4 bases; unmatched junction nucleotides: 17. Here the CDR3 reads CASRTGGPRFVADTQYF. CDR3 in DNA: TGTGCCAGCCGTACGGGAGGGCCCAGGTTTGTAGCAGATACGCAGTATTTT. Drawing the rest from reference TRBV2 and TRBJ2-3, the complete variable domain is EPEVTQTPSHQVTQMGQEVILRCVPISNHLYFYWYRQILGQKVEFLVSFYNNEISEKSEIFDDQFSVERPDGSNFTLKIRSTKLEDSAMYFCASRTGGPRFVADTQYFGPGTRLTVL.

The chain is built from TRBV27 and TRBJ2-1; TRBD1 aligns across 7 bases. Germline loops: CDR1 MNHEY, CDR2 SMNVEV (reference sequence). The CDR3 is 17 amino acids. V shed 2 bases and J 2 bases; nucleotides not matched to a gene: 9. The CDR3 nucleotides read TGTGCCAGCAGTTTAAGGACAGGACCCCTCACCTACAATGAGCAGTTCTTC. Its protein is CASSLRTGPLTYNEQFF.

This clone occurred a few times. V gene TRBV5-1 combines with J gene TRBJ2-5, with TRBD1 matching over 7 bases. Unmatched junction bases numbered 4, after V lost 0 bases and J lost 2 bases. The CDR3 totals 15 residues. The V gene's germline CDR1 is SGHRS and CDR2 YFSETQ. CDR3 region: CASSLAPGQQETQYF. The CDR3 region has the DNA TGCGCCAGCAGCTTGGCGCCGGGACAGCAAGAGACCCAGTACTTC.

J is TRBJ1-1 and V is TRBV6-5; 7 nucleotides agree with TRBD1. Looked up from germline, CDR1 is MNHEY and CDR2 is SVGAGI. The ends lost 4 bases at V and 1 base at J; junction bases unmatched: 6. The CDR3 runs 15 residues. Here the CDR3 reads CASSSTGTANTEAFF. The DNA for the CDR3 is TGTGCCAGCAGTTCCACCGGGACAGCGAACACTGAAGCTTTCTTT.

This chain uses TRBV27 with TRBJ2-7; 10 bases agree with TRBD2. CDR1 and CDR2 from the germline V gene are MNHEY and SMNVEV (reference sequence). J lost 3 bases, V lost 4 bases, and 3 bases had no gene match. CDR3 length: 14 residues. CDR3 loop: CASSSQREGYEQYF. For the CDR3, the DNA is TGTGCCAGCAGTTCCCAGCGGGAGGGCTACGAGCAGTACTTC.

J is TRBJ1-5 and V is TRBV5-1, with TRBD1 as a possible D gene (5 bases). The germline V gene has CDR1 SGHRS and CDR2 YFSETQ. CDR3 length: 13 amino acids. V lost 4 bases and J 7 bases, leaving 12 bases between the germline ends. CDR3 DNA: TGCGCCAGCAGCGAGCAGGCAGGGCAGCCCCAGCATTTT. Translation gives CASSEQAGQPQHF. The full variable domain, its missing parts supplied by reference TRBV5-1 and TRBJ1-5, is KAGVTQTPRYLIKTRGQQVTLSCSPISGHRSVSWYQQTPGQGLQFLFEYFSETQRNKGNFPGRFSGRQFSNSRSEMNVSTLELGDSALYLCASSEQAGQPQHFGDGTRLSIL.

The chain has TRBV7-2 and TRBJ2-1; 7 bases line up with TRBD2. The CDR3 contains 13 residues. CDR1 SGHTA and CDR2 FQGNSA come from the germline V gene. The ends lost 5 bases at V and 12 bases at J; junction bases unmatched: 10. CDR3 DNA: TGTGCCAGCAGCCCCCGCCCTAGCGGTGGGCAGTTCTTC. It yields the protein CASSPRPSGGQFF.